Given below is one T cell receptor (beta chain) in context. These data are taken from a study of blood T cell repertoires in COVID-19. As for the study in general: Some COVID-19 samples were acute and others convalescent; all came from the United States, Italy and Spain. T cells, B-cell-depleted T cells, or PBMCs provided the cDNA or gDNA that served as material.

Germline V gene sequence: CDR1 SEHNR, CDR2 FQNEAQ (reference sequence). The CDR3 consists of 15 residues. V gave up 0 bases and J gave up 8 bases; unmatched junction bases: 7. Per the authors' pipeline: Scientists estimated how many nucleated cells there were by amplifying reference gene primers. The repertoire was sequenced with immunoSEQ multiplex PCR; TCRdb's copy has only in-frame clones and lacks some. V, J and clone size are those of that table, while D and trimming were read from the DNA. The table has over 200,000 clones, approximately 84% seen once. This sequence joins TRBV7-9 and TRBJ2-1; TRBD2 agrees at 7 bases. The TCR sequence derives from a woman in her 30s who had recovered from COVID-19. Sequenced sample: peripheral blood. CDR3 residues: CASSLAGGSFDEQFF. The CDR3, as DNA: TGTGCCAGCAGCTTAGCGGGGGGGAGCTTCGATGAGCAGTTCTTC.